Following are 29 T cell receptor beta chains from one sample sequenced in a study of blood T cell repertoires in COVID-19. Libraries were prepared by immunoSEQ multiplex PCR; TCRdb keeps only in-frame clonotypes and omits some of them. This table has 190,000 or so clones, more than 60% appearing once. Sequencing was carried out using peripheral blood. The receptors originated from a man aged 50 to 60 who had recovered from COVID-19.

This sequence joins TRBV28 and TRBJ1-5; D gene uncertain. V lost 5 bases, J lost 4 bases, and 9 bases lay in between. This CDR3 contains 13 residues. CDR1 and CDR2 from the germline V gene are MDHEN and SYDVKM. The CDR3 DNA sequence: TGTGCCAGCAGTCCCGGCAGGAATCAGCCCCAGCATTTT. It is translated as CASSPGRNQPQHF.

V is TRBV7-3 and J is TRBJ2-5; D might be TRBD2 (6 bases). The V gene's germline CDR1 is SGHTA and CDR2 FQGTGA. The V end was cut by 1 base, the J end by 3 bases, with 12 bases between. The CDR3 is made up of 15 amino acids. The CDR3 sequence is CASSLRGGIEETQYF. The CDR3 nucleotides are TGTGCCAGCAGCTTAAGAGGCGGGATCGAAGAGACCCAGTACTTC.

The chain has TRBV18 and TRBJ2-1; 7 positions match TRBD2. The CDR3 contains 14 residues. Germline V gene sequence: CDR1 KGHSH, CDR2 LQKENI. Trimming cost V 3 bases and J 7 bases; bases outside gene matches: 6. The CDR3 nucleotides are TGTGCCAGCTCACCGCCTCCCGGGGGGAATGAGCAGTTCTTC. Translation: CASSPPPGGNEQFF.

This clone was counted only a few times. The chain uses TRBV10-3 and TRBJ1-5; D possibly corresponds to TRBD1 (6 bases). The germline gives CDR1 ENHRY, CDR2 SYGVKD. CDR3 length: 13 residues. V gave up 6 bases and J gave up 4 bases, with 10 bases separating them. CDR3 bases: TGTGCCATCAGCAGGGACAATAATCAGCCCCAGCATTTT. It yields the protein CAISRDNNQPQHF.

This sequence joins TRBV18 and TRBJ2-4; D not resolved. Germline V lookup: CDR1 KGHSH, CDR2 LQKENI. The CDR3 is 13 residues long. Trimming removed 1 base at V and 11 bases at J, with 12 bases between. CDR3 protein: CASSPHPNTVQYF. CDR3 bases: TGTGCCAGCTCACCACATCCGAATACTGTTCAGTACTTC.

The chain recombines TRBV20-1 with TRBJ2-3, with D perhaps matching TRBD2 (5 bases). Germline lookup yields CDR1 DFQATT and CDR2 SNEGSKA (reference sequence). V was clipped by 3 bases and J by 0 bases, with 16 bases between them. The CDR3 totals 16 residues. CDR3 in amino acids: CSASRGRGRSTDTQYF. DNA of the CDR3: TGCAGTGCTAGTCGAGGGAGAGGGCGGAGCACAGATACGCAGTATTTT.

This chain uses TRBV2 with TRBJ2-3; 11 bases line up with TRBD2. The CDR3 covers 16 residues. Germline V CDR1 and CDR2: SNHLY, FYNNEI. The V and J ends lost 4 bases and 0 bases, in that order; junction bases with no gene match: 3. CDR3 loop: CASSGTSGPSTDTQYF. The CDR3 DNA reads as TGTGCCAGCAGTGGGACTAGCGGGCCTAGCACAGATACGCAGTATTTT.

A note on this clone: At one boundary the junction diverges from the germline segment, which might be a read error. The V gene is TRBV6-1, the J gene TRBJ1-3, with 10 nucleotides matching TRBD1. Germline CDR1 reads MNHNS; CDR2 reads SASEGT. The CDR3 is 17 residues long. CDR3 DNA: TGTGCCAGCAGAGAAGAGACAGGGGGCAATTCTGGAAACACCATATATTTT. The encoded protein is CASREETGGNSGNTIYF.

The CDR3 protein is CASSALAGNTGELFF. DNA for the CDR3: TGTGCCAGCAGCGCACTAGCTGGGAACACCGGGGAGCTGTTTTTT. The rearrangement links TRBV9 to TRBJ2-2; D is perhaps TRBD2 (6 bases). Trimming took 3 bases from V and 1 from J, leaving 10 bases between them. CDR3 length: 15 residues. CDR1 is SGDLS and CDR2 is YYNGEE in the germline V gene.

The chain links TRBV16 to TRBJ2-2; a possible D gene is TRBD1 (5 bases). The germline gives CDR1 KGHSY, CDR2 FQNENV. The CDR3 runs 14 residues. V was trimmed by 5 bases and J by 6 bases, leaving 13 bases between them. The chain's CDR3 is CASSLTQGSGELFF. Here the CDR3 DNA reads TGTGCCAGCAGCTTGACCCAGGGTTCCGGGGAGCTGTTTTTT.

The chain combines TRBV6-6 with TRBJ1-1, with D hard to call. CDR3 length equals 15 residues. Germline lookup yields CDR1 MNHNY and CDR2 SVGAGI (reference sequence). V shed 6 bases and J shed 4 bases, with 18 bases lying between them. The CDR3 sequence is CASRISGMKVTEAFF. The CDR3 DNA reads TGTGCCAGCAGGATTTCAGGTATGAAAGTCACTGAAGCTTTCTTT.

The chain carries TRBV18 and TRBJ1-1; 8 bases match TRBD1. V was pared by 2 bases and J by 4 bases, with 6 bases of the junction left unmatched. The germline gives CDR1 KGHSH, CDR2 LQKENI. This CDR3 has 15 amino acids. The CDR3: CASSPFGRGLTEAFF. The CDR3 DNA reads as TGTGCCAGCTCACCATTTGGCAGGGGGCTCACTGAAGCTTTCTTT.

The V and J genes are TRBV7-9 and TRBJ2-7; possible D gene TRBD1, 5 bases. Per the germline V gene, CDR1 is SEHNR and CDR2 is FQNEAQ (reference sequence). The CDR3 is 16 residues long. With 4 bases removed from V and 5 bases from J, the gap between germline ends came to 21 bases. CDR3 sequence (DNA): TGTGCCAGCAGCTACGACCCGGGCAGGGAATTAAACGAGCAGTACTTC. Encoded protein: CASSYDPGRELNEQYF.

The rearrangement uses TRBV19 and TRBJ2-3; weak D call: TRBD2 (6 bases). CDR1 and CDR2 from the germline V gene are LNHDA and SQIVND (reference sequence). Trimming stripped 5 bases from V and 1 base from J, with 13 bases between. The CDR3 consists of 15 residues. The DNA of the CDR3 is TGTGCCAGTAGTGGAGGGGCGCTGGGCACAGATACGCAGTATTTT. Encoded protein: CASSGGALGTDTQYF. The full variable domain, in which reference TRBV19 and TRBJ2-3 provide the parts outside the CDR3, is DGGITQSPKYLFRKEGQNVTLSCEQNLNHDAMYWYRQDPGQGLRLIYYSQIVNDFQKGDIAEGYSVSREKKESFPLTVTSAQKNPTAFYLCASSGGALGTDTQYFGPGTRLTVL.

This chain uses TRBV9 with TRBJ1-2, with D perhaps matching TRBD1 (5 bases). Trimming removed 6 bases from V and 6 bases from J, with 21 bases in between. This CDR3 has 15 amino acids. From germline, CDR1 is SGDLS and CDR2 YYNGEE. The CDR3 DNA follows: TGTGCCAGCACCACGTTAAAAGGGGTCGTCGATGGCTACACCTTC. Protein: CASTTLKGVVDGYTF.

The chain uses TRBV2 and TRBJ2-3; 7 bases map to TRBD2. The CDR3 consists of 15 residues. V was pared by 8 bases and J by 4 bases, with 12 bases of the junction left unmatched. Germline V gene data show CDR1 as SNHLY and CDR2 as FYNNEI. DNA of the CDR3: TGTGCCAGCCCCCTCAGGACTAGTTTCGCAGATACGCAGTATTTT. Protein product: CASPLRTSFADTQYF.

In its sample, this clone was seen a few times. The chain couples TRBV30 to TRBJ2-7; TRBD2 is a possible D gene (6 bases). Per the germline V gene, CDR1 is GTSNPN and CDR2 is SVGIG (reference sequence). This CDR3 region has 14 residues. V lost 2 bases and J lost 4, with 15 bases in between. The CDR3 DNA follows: TGTGCCTGGAGTTCAGACGGGAGAGGGTACGAGCAGTACTTC. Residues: CAWSSDGRGYEQYF.

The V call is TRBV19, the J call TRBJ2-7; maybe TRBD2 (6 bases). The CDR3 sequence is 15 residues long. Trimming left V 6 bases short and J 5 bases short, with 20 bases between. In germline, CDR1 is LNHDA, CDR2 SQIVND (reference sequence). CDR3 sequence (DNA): TGTGCCAGTAGAAACTTATACGGGACTTCCAACGAGCAGTACTTC. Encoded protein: CASRNLYGTSNEQYF.

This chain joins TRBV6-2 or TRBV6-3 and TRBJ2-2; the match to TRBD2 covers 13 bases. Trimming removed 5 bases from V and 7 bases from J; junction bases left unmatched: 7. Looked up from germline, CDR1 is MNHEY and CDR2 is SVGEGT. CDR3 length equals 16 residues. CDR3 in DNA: TGTGCCAGCAGTACTAGCGGGAGGGCTAAGAACGGGGAGCTGTTTTTT. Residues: CASSTSGRAKNGELFF.

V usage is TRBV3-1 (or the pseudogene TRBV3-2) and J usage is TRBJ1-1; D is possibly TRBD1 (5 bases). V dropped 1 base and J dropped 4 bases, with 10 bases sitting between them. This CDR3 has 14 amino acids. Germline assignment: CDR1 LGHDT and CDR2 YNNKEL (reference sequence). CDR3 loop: CASSQVGQGTEAFF. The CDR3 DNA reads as TGTGCCAGCAGCCAAGTTGGCCAGGGCACTGAAGCTTTCTTT.

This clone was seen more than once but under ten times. CDR3 sequence reads: CASSTWGRGPDTQYF. As DNA, the CDR3 is TGTGCCAGTAGTACCTGGGGCAGGGGGCCAGATACGCAGTATTTT. The chain links TRBV19 to TRBJ2-3, with 8 nucleotides matching TRBD1. CDR3 length: 15 amino acids. V lost 4 bases to trimming and J lost 4 bases; unmatched junction nucleotides: 7. Germline V gene lookup returns CDR1 LNHDA and CDR2 SQIVND (reference sequence).

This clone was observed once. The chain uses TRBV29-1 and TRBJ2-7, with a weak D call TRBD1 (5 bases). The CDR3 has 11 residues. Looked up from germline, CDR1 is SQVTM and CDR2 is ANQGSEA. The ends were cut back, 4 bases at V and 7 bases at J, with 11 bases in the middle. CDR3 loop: CSVVGAGEQYF. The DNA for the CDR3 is TGCAGCGTTGTTGGGGCAGGGGAGCAGTACTTC.

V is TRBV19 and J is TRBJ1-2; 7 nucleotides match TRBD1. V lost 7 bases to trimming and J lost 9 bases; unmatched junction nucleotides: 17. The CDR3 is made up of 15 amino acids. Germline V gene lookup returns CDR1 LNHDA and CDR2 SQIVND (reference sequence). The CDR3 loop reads CASTTGGRGSNRYTF. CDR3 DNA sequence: TGTGCCAGTACCACTGGGGGCAGGGGGTCCAATCGCTACACCTTC.

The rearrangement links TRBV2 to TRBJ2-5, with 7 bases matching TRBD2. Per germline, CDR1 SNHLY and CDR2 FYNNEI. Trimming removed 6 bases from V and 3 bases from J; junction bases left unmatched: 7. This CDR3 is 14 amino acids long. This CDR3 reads CASRTTSAEETQYF. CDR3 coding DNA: TGTGCCAGCAGAACCACTAGCGCCGAAGAGACCCAGTACTTC.

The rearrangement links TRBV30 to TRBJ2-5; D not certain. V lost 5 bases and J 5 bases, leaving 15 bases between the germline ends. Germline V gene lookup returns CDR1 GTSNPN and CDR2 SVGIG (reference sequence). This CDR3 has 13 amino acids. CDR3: CAWGPRVGETQYF. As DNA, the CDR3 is TGTGCCTGGGGTCCCCGGGTTGGGGAGACCCAGTACTTC.

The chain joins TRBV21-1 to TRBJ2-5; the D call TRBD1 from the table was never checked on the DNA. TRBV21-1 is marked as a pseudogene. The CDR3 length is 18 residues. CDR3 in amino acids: CASSKARVKGRAQETQYF. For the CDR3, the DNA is TGTGCCAGCAGCAAAGCTCGGGTAAAGGGCAGGGCCCAAGAGACCCAGTACTTC.

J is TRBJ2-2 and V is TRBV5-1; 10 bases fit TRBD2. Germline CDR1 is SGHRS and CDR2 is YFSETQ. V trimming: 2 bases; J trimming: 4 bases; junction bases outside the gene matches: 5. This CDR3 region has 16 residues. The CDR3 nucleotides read TGCGCCAGCAGCTTACTCTTAGCGGGAGGCACCGGGGAGCTGTTTTTT. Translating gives CASSLLLAGGTGELFF.

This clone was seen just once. CDR3 sequence: CASSLPSQETQYF. The CDR3 nucleotides read TGTGCCAGCAGCTTACCTAGCCAAGAGACCCAGTACTTC. The chain has TRBV11-1 and TRBJ2-5; D not certain. This CDR3 has 13 amino acids. Deletions cut 2 bases from V and 1 base from J, with 5 bases between. Germline V gene data show CDR1 as SGHAT and CDR2 as FQDESV (reference sequence).

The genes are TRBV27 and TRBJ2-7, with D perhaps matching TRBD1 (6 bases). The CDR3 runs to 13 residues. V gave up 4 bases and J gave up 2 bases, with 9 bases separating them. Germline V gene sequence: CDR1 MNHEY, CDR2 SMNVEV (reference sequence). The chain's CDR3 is CASSWNRAYEQYF. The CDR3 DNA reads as TGTGCCAGCAGTTGGAACAGGGCCTACGAGCAGTACTTC.